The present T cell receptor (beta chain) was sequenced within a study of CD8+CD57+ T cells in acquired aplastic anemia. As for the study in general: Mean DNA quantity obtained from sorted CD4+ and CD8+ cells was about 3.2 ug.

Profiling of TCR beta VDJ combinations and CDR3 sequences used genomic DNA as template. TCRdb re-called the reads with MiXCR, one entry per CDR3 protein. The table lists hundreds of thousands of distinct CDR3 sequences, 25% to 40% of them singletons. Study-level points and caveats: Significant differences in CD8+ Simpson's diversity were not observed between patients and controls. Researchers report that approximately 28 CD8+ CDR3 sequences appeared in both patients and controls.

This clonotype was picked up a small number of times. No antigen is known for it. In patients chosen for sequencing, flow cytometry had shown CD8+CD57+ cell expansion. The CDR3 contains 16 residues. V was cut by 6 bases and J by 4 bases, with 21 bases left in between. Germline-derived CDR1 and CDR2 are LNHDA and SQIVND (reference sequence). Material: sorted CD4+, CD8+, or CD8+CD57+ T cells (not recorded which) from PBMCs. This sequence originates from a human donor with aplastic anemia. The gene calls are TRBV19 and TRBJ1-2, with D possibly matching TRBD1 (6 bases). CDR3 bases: TGTGCCAGTAGATCCCTTGGAGGGGGGGCGGGCTATGGCTACACCTTC. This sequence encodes CASRSLGGGAGYGYTF.